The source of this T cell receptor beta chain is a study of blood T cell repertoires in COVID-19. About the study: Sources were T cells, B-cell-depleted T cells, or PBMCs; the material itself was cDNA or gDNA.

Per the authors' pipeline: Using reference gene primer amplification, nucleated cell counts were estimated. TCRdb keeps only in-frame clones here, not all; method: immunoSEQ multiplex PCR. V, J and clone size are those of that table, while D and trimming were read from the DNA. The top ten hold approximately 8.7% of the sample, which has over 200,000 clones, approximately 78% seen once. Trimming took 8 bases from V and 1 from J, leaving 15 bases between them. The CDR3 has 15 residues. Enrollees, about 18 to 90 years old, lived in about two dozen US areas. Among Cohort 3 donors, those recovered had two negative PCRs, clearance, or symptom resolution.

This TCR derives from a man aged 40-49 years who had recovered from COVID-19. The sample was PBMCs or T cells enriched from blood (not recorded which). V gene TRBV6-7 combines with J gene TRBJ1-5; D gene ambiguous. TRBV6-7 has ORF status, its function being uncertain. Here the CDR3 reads CASDEEGGSNQPQHF. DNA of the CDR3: TGTGCCAGCGACGAAGAGGGCGGAAGCAATCAGCCCCAGCATTTT.